The source of this T cell receptor beta chain is a study of CD8 T cells in ankylosing spondylitis. Notes on the study in general: Disease-linked clones, CD8+, were relatively rare in peripheral blood.

Preparation of TCR beta libraries was done by quantitative 5'-RACE with molecular barcodes. A single record per CDR3 protein comes from TCRdb applying MiXCR to the 5' RACE reads. This table has approximately 150,000 distinct CDR3 sequences, around 45% appearing once. The CDR3 totals 14 residues. Germline V gene data show CDR1 as DFQATT and CDR2 as SNEGSKA (reference sequence). V dropped 5 bases and J dropped 2 bases, with 14 bases sitting between them. Points on this clonotype: The antigen is not known.

The sample consisted of synovial fluid, either unsorted or a sorted T cell fraction (not recorded which). The chain is built from TRBV20-1 and TRBJ2-3; D may match TRBD1 or TRBD2 (5 bases each). This sequence originates from a male donor with ankylosing spondylitis. The CDR3 loop reads CSAPWDENTDTQYF. CDR3 in DNA: TGCAGTGCTCCGTGGGACGAAAACACAGATACGCAGTATTTT.